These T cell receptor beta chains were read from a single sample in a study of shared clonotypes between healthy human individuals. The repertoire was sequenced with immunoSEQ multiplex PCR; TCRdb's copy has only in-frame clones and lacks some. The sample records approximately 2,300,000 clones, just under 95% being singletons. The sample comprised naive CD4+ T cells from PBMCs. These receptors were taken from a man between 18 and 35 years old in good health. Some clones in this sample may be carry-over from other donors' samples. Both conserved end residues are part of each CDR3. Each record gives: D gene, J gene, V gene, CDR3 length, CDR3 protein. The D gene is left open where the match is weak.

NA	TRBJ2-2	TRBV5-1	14	CASSLDPGSLELFF
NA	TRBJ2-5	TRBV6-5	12	CASRPGVGTQYF
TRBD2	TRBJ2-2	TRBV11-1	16	CASSLDLADNTGELFF
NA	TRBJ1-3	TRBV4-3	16	CASSQDVFGSGNTIYF
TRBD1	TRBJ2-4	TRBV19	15	CASLSQGAGKNIQYF
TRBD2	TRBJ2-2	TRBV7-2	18	CASSSDLAGALGTGELFF
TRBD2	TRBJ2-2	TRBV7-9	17	CASSLALRPREGGELFF
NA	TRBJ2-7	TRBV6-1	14	CASGGARDSYEQYF
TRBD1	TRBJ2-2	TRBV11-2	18	CASSAGQGVKTNTGELFF
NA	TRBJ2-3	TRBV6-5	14	CASSYRDSTDTQYF
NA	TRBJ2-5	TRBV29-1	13	CSSAGARQETQYF
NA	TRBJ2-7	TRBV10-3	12	CALRSRNYEQYF
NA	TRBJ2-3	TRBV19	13	CASSKYREDTQYF
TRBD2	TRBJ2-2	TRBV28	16	CASLRGGGRNTGELFF
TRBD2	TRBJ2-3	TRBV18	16	CASSSGLAGSADTQYF
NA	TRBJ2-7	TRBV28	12	CASSSRGGEQYF
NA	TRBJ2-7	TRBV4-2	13	CASSQAGGSEQYF
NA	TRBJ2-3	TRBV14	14	CASSRAATGDTQYF
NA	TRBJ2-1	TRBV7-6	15	CASSLFVTSFYEQFF
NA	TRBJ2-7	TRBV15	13	CATSRDRPYEQYF
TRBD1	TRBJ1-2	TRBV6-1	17	CASSEGGTGDSLYGYTF
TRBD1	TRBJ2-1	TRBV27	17	CASSSGPRQGSYNEQFF
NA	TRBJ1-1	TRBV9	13	CASSVAAYTEAFF
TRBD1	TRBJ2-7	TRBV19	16	CASSGGSGQGTYEQYF
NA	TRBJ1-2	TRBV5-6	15	CASSSPGQPGYGYTF
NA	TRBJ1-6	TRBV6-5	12	CASTKLNSPLHF
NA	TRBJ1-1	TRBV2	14	CASRPGVANTEAFF
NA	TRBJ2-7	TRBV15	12	CATRGGGREQYF
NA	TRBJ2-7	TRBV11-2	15	CASSLRAGTSYEQYF
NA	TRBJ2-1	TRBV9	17	CASSPRVELARPYEQFF
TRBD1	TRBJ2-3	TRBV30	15	CAWTLGTGGADTQYF
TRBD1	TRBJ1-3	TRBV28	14	CASRITGGGNTIYF
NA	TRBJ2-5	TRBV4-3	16	CASSQEGEGLGETQYF
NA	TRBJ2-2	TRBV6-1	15	CASSEKRQSTGELFF
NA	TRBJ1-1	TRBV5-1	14	CASSFTQGGTEAFF
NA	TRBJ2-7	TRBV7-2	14	CASSYSGTGYEQYF
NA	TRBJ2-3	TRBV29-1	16	CTHRPWGIRESDTQYF
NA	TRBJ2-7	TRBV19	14	CASSREGARYEQYF
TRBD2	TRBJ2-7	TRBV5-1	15	CASSLAGETRYEQYF
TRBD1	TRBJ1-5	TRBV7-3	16	CASSLSVRGKSQPQHF
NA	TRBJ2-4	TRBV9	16	CASSVASDIAKNIQYF
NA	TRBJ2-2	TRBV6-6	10	CASSFGELFF
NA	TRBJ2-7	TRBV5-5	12	CASSPGAYEQYF
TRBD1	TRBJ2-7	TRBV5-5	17	CASSSQQGTLSPYEQYF
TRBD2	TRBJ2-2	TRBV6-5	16	CASSYLSGRKAGELFF
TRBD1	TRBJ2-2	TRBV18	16	CASSPYVGTATGELFF
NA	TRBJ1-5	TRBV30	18	CAWSPRRGGGGGNQPQHF
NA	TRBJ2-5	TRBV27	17	CASSPPRQVEGGETQYF
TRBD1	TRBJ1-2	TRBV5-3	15	CARSEQDRVRGGYTF
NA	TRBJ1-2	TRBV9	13	CASSVRGNYGYTF
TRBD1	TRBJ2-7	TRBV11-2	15	CASSSVGQGPGGQYF
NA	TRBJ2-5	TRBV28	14	CASSLGLWAKTQYF
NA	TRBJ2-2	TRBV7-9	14	CASSLMQNTGELFF
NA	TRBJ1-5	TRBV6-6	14	CASSSRGGNQPQHF
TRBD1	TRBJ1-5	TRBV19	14	CASSLTGANQPQHF
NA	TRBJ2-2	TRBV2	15	CASSVEQELTGELFF
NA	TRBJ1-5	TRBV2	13	CASTRTIDQPQHF
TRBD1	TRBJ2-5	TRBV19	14	CASTQTGGRETQYF
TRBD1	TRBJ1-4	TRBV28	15	CASSPWDRGLEKLFF